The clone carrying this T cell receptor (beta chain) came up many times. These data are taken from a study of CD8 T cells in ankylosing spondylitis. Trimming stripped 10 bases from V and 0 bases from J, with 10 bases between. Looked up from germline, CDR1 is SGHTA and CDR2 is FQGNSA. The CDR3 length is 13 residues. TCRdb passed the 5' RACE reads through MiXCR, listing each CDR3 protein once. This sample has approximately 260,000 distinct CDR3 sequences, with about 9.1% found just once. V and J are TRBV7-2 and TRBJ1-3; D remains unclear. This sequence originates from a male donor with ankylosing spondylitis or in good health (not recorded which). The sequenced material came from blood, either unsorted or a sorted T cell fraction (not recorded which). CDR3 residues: CATSTSSGNTIYF. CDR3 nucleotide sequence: TGTGCCACCTCGACAAGCTCTGGAAACACCATATATTTT.